The 15 T cell receptor beta chains given below trace back to one sample, sequenced in a study of OX40 agonist ivuxolimab in advanced cancers. The data were produced by immunoSEQ multiplex PCR, yet TCRdb's version contains in-frame clones alone and is incomplete. This sample has about 75,000 clones, with about 86% found just once. Material: CD4+ or CD8+ T cells sorted from blood, obtained in a trial of the OX40 agonist ivuxolimab. The source is an adult with an advanced solid tumor such as melanoma, head and neck, liver or kidney cancer.

J is TRBJ2-5 and V is TRBV5-1; 9 bases fit TRBD1. With V trimmed by 1 base and J by 4 bases, 11 bases remained unmatched. Germline CDR1 is SGHRS and CDR2 is YFSETQ. There are 17 residues in the CDR3. Here the CDR3 DNA reads TGCGCCAGCAGCTTGTCCGCGGGGGTGACAGGGGGAGAGACCCAGTACTTC. Amino acids: CASSLSAGVTGGETQYF.

The genes are TRBV11-2 and TRBJ2-7; D is undetermined. V lost 5 bases, J lost 0 bases, and 2 bases lay in between. In germline, CDR1 is SGHAT, CDR2 FQNNGV. This CDR3 has 11 residues. In DNA form, the CDR3 reads TGTGCCAGCAGCAGCTCCTACGAGCAGTACTTC. This translates into CASSSSYEQYF.

V gene TRBV6-5 combines with J gene TRBJ1-3, with a weak D call TRBD1 (5 bases). Trimming stripped 0 bases from V and 1 base from J, with 7 bases between. Germline-derived CDR1 and CDR2 are MNHEY and SVGAGI. CDR3 length: 15 residues. Here the CDR3 reads CASSYSGESGNTIYF. As DNA, the CDR3 is TGTGCCAGCAGTTACTCGGGGGAATCTGGAAACACCATATATTTT.

The gene calls are TRBV4-1 and TRBJ2-7; 9 positions agree with TRBD1. This CDR3 has 15 amino acids. The V and J ends lost 4 bases and 3 bases, in that order; junction bases with no gene match: 7. CDR1 is MGHRA and CDR2 is YSYEKL in the germline V gene. The CDR3 DNA reads as TGCGCCAGCAGCCTACCGGGACAGGGTTTCTACGAGCAGTACTTC. Translated, it gives CASSLPGQGFYEQYF.

The chain is built from TRBV6-6 and TRBJ2-7; D is unclear. V was pared by 7 bases and J by 1 base, with 11 bases between. In germline, CDR1 is MNHNY, CDR2 SVGAGI (reference sequence). The CDR3 runs 13 residues. CDR3 amino acids: CASKRAMSYEQYF. The CDR3 DNA reads TGTGCCAGCAAACGAGCCATGTCCTACGAGCAGTACTTC.

This clone was seen only a few times. The chain uses TRBV6-5 and TRBJ1-5, with D possibly matching TRBD1 (5 bases). The CDR3 is 13 residues long. V was shortened by 8 bases and J by 2 bases, with 10 bases between the two germline ends. CDR1 and CDR2 from the germline V gene are MNHEY and SVGAGI. The CDR3 here is CASSGQRNQPQHF. The CDR3 coding sequence is TGTGCCAGCTCAGGGCAACGCAATCAGCCCCAGCATTTT.

The rearrangement joins TRBV5-1 to TRBJ2-7, with TRBD2 matching over 9 bases. Germline-derived CDR1 and CDR2 are SGHRS and YFSETQ. V gave up 3 bases and J gave up 1 base; unmatched junction bases: 8. This CDR3 has 16 residues. The CDR3 loop reads CASSWGRREGSYEQYF. The DNA of the CDR3 is TGCGCCAGCAGCTGGGGGAGGCGGGAGGGGTCCTACGAGCAGTACTTC.

V gene TRBV7-3 combines with J gene TRBJ2-2; 7 bases are a match to TRBD2. The CDR3 extends over 19 amino acids. Germline V gene lookup returns CDR1 SGHTA and CDR2 FQGTGA. V gave up 5 bases and J gave up 2 bases; unmatched junction bases: 17. Here the CDR3 reads CASSPFIGGVHTNTGELFF. Here the CDR3 DNA reads TGTGCCAGCAGCCCATTCATTGGGGGGGTCCATACAAACACCGGGGAGCTGTTTTTT.

This chain links TRBV11-3 with TRBJ2-2; D gene uncertain. The germline CDR1 and CDR2 sequences are SGHNT and YENEEA. V was cut by 3 bases and J by 4 bases, with 6 bases left in between. The CDR3 runs 13 residues. CDR3 protein: CASSFYSTGELFF. CDR3 nucleotide sequence: TGTGCCAGCAGCTTTTACAGCACCGGGGAGCTGTTTTTT.

This rearrangement joins TRBV5-4 to TRBJ2-1; 10 bases map to TRBD1. From germline, CDR1 is SGHNT and CDR2 YYREEE (reference sequence). The CDR3 consists of 15 residues. V lost 0 bases, J lost 5 bases, and 2 bases stayed unmatched. In DNA form, the CDR3 reads TGTGCCAGCAGCTTGGAGGGACAGGGGAACAATGAGCAGTTCTTC. Its translation is CASSLEGQGNNEQFF.

This chain links TRBV7-6 with TRBJ2-7, with D maybe TRBD2 (5 bases). This CDR3 has 18 amino acids. CDR1 and CDR2 (germline): SGHVS, FNYEAQ. V lost 5 bases, J lost 1 base, and 24 bases lay in between. CDR3 sequence (DNA): TGTGCCAGCAGCCCCTCGGATCACTCGGGATCCAATTCCTACGAGCAGTACTTC. Amino acid sequence: CASSPSDHSGSNSYEQYF.

This chain joins TRBV6-1 and TRBJ2-5; D unresolved. CDR3 length: 10 amino acids. CDR1 and CDR2 from the germline V gene are MNHNS and SASEGT. V was shortened by 5 bases and J by 7 bases, with 5 bases between the two germline ends. In DNA form, the CDR3 reads TGTGCCAGCAGTTCGCGGACCCAGTACTTC. This translates into CASSSRTQYF.

The chain links TRBV5-4 to TRBJ2-5; weak D call: TRBD1 (5 bases). Trimming stripped 0 bases from V and 2 bases from J, with 11 bases between. The length of the CDR3 is 15 residues. The germline V gene has CDR1 SGHNT and CDR2 YYREEE (reference sequence). In DNA form, the CDR3 reads TGTGCCAGCAGCTTGGTAGGCAGGGTACAAGAGACCCAGTACTTC. Residues: CASSLVGRVQETQYF.

V usage is TRBV29-1 and J usage is TRBJ2-5; D possibly uses TRBD1 or TRBD2 (6 bases each). Looked up from germline, CDR1 is SQVTM and CDR2 is ANQGSEA. Trimming shortened V by 4 bases and J by 5 bases, and 14 bases separated the two germline ends. The CDR3 contains 13 residues. The CDR3 DNA reads TGCAGCGTTGTAGGGGGGCCGGAGGAGACCCAGTACTTC. It specifies CSVVGGPEETQYF.

CDR3 loop: CASSPQTSPTINEQFF. The CDR3 DNA reads as TGTGCCAGCAGCCCCCAGACTAGCCCAACTATCAATGAGCAGTTCTTC. This sequence joins TRBV9 and TRBJ2-1; 7 bases agree with TRBD2. V lost 4 bases, J lost 6 bases, and 13 bases stayed unmatched. CDR1 and CDR2 (germline): SGDLS, YYNGEE. The CDR3 sequence is 16 residues long. The full variable domain, completed using reference TRBV9 and TRBJ2-1, is DSGVTQTPKHLITATGQRVTLRCSPRSGDLSVYWYQQSLDQGLQFLIQYYNGEERAKGNILERFSAQQFPDLHSELNLSSLELGDSALYFCASSPQTSPTINEQFFGPGTRLTVL.